This T cell receptor (beta chain) was sequenced for a study of T cell changes during pregnancy in multiple sclerosis. TCRdb keeps only in-frame clones here, not all; method: immunoSEQ multiplex PCR. The sample contains under 50,000 clones, roughly 90% of which appear only once. Looked up from germline, CDR1 is SGHAT and CDR2 is FQNNGV. CDR3 length: 16 residues. V lost 5 bases and J lost 4; bases outside the gene matches: 11. Sequencing used peripheral blood, obtained in the first trimester of pregnancy. The TCR sequence derives from a female donor in good health, enrolled as a control in a pregnancy study. The J gene is TRBJ2-3, the V gene TRBV11-2, with 8 bases that match TRBD2. The CDR3 protein is CASSPRGGLAPDTQYF. The CDR3, as DNA: TGTGCCAGCAGCCCCAGGGGTGGACTAGCCCCAGATACGCAGTATTTT.